This T cell receptor beta chain was recovered during a study of TIL therapy for anti-PD-1-resistant metastatic lung cancer. Overall study: Tumor harvest preceded PD-1/PD-L1 blockade, followed by nivolumab treatment.

With 2 bases removed from V and 0 bases from J, the gap between germline ends came to 11 bases. The CDR3 is 15 amino acids. Germline V gives CDR1 SEHNR, CDR2 FQNEAQ (reference sequence). Sequencing used immunoSEQ v3. TCRdb keeps only in-frame clones here, not all; method: immunoSEQ multiplex PCR. The sample holds 20,000 to 25,000 clones, roughly 79% seen once. Time point reported: pre-treatment sample, taken before nivolumab and TIL therapy. The source was blood, collected at baseline. The J gene is TRBJ2-7, the V gene TRBV7-9; D possibly uses TRBD1 or TRBD2 (5 bases each). The clonotype originates from a person between 30 and 79 years old with non-small cell lung cancer. CDR3: CASSLRAGTSYEQYF. The DNA for the CDR3 is TGTGCCAGCAGCTTAAGGGCAGGGACCTCCTACGAGCAGTACTTC.